The entry that follows covers one T cell receptor beta chain sequence. Its antigen is as yet unknown. The record originates from a study of blood T cells in healthy people across ages. Whole-study findings and limits: Unknown donor CMV status possibly confounded expanded clonotype changes.

Combining a sample-barcoded 5' primer with a J-beta primer mix, a second PCR ran for roughly 7 to 11 cycles. TCRdb reprocessed the 5' RACE reads with MiXCR, giving one entry per CDR3 protein. The sample lists 1.5 million to 2 million distinct CDR3 sequences; roughly 30% were seen once. Germline CDR1 SGHTA, CDR2 FQGNSA. The CDR3 has 15 amino acids. With V trimmed by 5 bases and J by 6 bases, 7 bases remained unmatched. The V call is TRBV7-2, the J call TRBJ2-3; 11 bases match TRBD2. The specimen was blood. This clonotype was obtained from a woman aged 25 to 39 in good health. The chain's CDR3 is CASSITSGRGDTQYF. Written as DNA, the CDR3 is TGTGCCAGCAGCATAACTAGCGGGAGAGGGGATACGCAGTATTTT.